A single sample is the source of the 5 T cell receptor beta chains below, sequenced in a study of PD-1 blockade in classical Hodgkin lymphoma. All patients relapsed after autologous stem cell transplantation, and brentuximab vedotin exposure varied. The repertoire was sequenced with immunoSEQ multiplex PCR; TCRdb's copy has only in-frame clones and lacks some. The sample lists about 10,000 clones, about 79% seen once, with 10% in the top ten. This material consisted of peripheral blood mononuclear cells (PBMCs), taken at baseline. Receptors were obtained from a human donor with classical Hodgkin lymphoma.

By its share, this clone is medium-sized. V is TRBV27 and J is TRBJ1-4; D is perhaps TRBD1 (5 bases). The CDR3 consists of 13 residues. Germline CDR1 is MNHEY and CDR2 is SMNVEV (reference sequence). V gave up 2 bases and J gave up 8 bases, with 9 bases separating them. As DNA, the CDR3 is TGTGCCAGCAGTTTACAGGGTGGGGAAAAACTGTTTTTT. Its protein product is CASSLQGGEKLFF.

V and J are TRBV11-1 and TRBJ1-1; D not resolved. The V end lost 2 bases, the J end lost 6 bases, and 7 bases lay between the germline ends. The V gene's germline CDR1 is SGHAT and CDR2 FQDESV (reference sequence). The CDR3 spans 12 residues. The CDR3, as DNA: TGTGCCAGCAGCTTAAATCAGGCTGAAGCTTTCTTT. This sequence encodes CASSLNQAEAFF.

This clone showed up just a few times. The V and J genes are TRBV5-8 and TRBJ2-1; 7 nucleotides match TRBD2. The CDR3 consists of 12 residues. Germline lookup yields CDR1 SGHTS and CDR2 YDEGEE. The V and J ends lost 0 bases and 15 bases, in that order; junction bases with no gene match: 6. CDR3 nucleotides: TGTGCCAGCAGCTTGGCCGTGCGGGAGAGGTTCTTC. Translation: CASSLAVRERFF.

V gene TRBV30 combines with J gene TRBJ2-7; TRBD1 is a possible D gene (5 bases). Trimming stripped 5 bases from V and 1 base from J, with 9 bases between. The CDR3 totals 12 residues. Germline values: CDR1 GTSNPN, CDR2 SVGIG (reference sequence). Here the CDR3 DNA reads TGTGCCTGGGACAAGGGGTCCTACGAGCAGTACTTC. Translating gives CAWDKGSYEQYF.

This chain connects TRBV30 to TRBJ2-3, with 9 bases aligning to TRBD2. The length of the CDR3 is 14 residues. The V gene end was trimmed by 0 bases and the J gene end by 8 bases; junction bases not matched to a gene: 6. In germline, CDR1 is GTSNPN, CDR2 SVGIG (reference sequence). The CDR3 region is CAWSVGGGDGTQYF. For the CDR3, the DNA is TGTGCCTGGAGTGTTGGCGGGGGGGACGGTACGCAGTATTTT.